A single T cell receptor beta chain is shown here with its context. V was trimmed by 2 bases and J by 7 bases, leaving 15 bases between them. The CDR3 runs 15 residues. Germline V gene data show CDR1 as MDHEN and CDR2 as SYDVKM. The data were taken from a study of control samples from healthy donors and cancer patients. The data were produced by immunoSEQ multiplex PCR, yet TCRdb's version contains in-frame clones alone and is incomplete. The sample holds 100,000 to 150,000 clones, roughly 86% seen once. The origin of this receptor is a man aged 55 to 70 in good health. The sample consisted of blood. The chain uses TRBV28 and TRBJ1-5; the D gene is possibly TRBD1 (6 bases). The CDR3 DNA sequence: TGTGCCAGCAGTTTAGTCGGGGGCCTGCAGCAGCCCCAGCATTTT. The encoded protein is CASSLVGGLQQPQHF. The entire variable domain, with the rest obtained from reference TRBV28 and TRBJ1-5, is as follows: DVKVTQSSRYLVKRTGEKVFLECVQDMDHENMFWYRQDPGLGLRLIYFSYDVKMKEKGDIPEGYSVSREKKERFSLILESASTNQTSMYLCASSLVGGLQQPQHFGDGTRLSIL.